This TCR beta chain was sequenced during a study of T-cell reconstitution after alpha-beta-depleted transplantation in children. This clonotype was picked up a small number of times. Germline V gene sequence: CDR1 SGHRS, CDR2 YFSETQ. CDR3 length: 14 amino acids. V gave up 3 bases and J gave up 5 bases; unmatched junction bases: 6. It was with unique molecular identifiers that the TCRbeta library was prepared. TCRdb recomputed calls from the PCR reads with MiXCR, one row per CDR3 protein. In the table there are just over 350,000 distinct CDR3 sequences, 13% of which are singletons. The sequence came from a human donor who donated a stem cell graft to a child with Fanconi anemia. The sample here was PBMCs, taken from the stem cell graft. This chain uses TRBV5-1 with TRBJ2-5, with 8 bases aligning to TRBD1. CDR3 sequence reads: CASSSQGARETQYF. CDR3 in DNA: TGCGCCAGCAGCTCTCAGGGGGCTCGGGAGACCCAGTACTTC.